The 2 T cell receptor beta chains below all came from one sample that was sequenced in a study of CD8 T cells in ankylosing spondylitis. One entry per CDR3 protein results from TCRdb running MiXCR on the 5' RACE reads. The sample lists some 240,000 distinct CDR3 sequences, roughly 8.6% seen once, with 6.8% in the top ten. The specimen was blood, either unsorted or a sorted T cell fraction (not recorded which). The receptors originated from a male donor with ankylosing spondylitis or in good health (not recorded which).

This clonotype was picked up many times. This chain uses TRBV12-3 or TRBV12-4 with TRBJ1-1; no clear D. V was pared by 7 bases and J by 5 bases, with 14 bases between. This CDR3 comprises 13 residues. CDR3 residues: CASTRGARTEAFF. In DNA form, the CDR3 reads TGTGCCAGCACCCGGGGAGCGCGAACTGAAGCTTTCTTT.

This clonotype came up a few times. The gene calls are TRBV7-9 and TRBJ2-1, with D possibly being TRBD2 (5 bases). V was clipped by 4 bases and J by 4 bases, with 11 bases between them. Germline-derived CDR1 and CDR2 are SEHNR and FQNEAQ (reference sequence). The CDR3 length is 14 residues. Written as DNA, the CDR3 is TGTGCCAGCAGCTACGGGGTGTTTTACAATGAGCAGTTCTTC. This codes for CASSYGVFYNEQFF.